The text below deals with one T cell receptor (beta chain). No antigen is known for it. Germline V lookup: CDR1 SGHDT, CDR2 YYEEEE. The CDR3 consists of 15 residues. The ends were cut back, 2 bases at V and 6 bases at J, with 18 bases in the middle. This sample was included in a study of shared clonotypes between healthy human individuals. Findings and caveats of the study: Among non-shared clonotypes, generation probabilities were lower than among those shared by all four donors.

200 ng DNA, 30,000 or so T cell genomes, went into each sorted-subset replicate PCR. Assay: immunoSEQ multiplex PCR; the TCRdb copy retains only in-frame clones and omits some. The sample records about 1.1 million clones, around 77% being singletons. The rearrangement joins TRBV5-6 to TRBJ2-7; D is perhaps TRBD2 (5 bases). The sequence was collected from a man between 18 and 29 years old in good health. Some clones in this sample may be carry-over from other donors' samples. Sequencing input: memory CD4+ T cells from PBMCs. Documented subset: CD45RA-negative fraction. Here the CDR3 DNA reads TGTGCCAGCAGCTTTGGGCCTACCCTGGCGGGCGAGCAGTACTTC. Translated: CASSFGPTLAGEQYF.